One and the same sample provided the 2 T cell receptor beta chains below, sequenced in a study of cytomegalovirus exposure and HLA in healthy donors. The PCR made use of 60 Vbeta and 13 Jbeta primers. Using immunoSEQ multiplex PCR, the repertoire was profiled, and TCRdb retains in-frame clones only, with some absent. The table lists 150,000 to 200,000 clones, roughly 74% of them singletons. Sequencing was done on a sample of PBMCs. These receptors all stem from a woman in her thirties or forties in good health and CMV-seropositive.

The gene calls are TRBV11-2 and TRBJ1-3; D gene uncertain. Germline V CDR1 and CDR2: SGHAT, FQNNGV. Trimming took 2 bases from V and 0 from J, leaving 8 bases between them. The CDR3 is 15 residues long. The CDR3 loop reads CASSLLPGSGNTIYF. CDR3 bases: TGTGCCAGCAGCTTACTCCCGGGCTCTGGAAACACCATATATTTT.

There are a few counts of this clone. The chain employs TRBV18 and TRBJ2-5, with TRBD1 identical over 7 bases. In germline, CDR1 is KGHSH, CDR2 LQKENI. CDR3 length equals 14 residues. V was pared by 5 bases and J by 2 bases, with 5 bases of the junction left unmatched. The CDR3 DNA sequence: TGTGCCAGCTCAAAAGGGACAGAACAAGAGACCCAGTACTTC. Translation gives CASSKGTEQETQYF.